This TCR beta chain came from a study of cytomegalovirus exposure and HLA in healthy donors. About the study: Caucasian-associated ancestry cluster membership applied to about 80% of under 450 genotyped donors. Study results and caveats: Presence/absence analyses rested on an assumption that sequencing depth was roughly uniform across donors. When the data were analyzed later, several of the most significant clusters appeared to be linked to common viral pathogens. Later work found most CMV-associated TCR beta chains apparently HLA-restricted.

The CDR3 has 15 amino acids. Deletions cut 5 bases from V and 7 bases from J, with 18 bases between. Germline V CDR1 and CDR2: MNHEY, SMNVEV (reference sequence). As regards this clone: Its antigen is not identified.

A multiplex PCR was run with 60 Vbeta primers and 13 Jbeta primers. Sequencing was performed with immunoSEQ multiplex PCR; in TCRdb, only in-frame clones are kept and a portion is missing. The data contain approximately 160,000 clones, around 77% of them singletons. Specimen: PBMCs. The TCR originated in a woman in her 30s in good health and CMV-seronegative. The chain recombines TRBV27 with TRBJ2-1; D is perhaps TRBD2 (5 bases). The CDR3 loop is CASSKTIALLNEQFF. For the CDR3, the DNA is TGTGCCAGCAGTAAGACTATTGCCCTCCTGAATGAGCAGTTCTTC.